This is a list of T cell receptor beta chains from one sample in a study of T cell responses to AZD1222 COVID-19 vaccine. TCRdb keeps only in-frame clones here, not all; method: immunoSEQ multiplex PCR. The sample has 130,000 to 150,000 clones, about 86% seen once. Sequenced here: peripheral blood, sampled 28 days after the second AZD1222 dose. These receptors came from an adult who received the AZD1222 COVID-19 vaccine. CDR3s include the opening cysteine and the closing phenylalanine or tryptophan. Where a row states a size, it is once, few, many or the class of an expanded clone; other rows omit it.

V gene	clone size	J gene	CDR3 protein
TRBV19	.	TRBJ2-1	CATGTSGRAEDNEQFF
TRBV30	.	TRBJ2-3	CAWSSGNTDTQYF
TRBV28	.	TRBJ1-2	CASSLSDYGYTF
TRBV7-2	once	TRBJ2-2	CASSFFILAGGPNGELFF
TRBV12-3/TRBV12-4	.	TRBJ1-2	CASSPTWSYGYTF
TRBV30	.	TRBJ1-4	CAWTPGQGIEKLFF
TRBV11-2	.	TRBJ2-1	CASSFPGSGAYNEQFF
TRBV5-1	.	TRBJ1-2	CASSWGQGIYGYTF
TRBV3-1/TRBV3-2	.	TRBJ2-5	CASSQGYRETQYF
TRBV2	.	TRBJ1-6	CASRFRASYNSPLHF
TRBV27	.	TRBJ2-1	CASTFGVAAINEQFF
TRBV7-2	.	TRBJ1-1	CASSTKQGKDTEAFF
TRBV5-1	.	TRBJ2-7	CASFREGTNEQYF
TRBV5-1	.	TRBJ2-5	CASSFSPGTGKETQYF
TRBV2	.	TRBJ1-6	CASSELSSYNSPLHF
TRBV25-1	.	TRBJ2-2	CASSAPVGTGYGELFF
TRBV6-5	once	TRBJ2-5	CASNANPGALETQYF
TRBV6-5	.	TRBJ1-5	CASSRQGRNDQPQHF
TRBV5-1	.	TRBJ1-6	CASSLVGSHHNSPLHF
TRBV6-1	.	TRBJ1-2	CASSETGWYGYTF
TRBV2	.	TRBJ1-5	CASRTGSPGQPQHF
TRBV6-6	.	TRBJ2-7	CASSSTGSSPYEQYF
TRBV6-1	.	TRBJ1-2	CASTEGGYYGYTF